This TCR beta chain was profiled in a study of tumor and adjacent non-tumor tissue in lung cancer. Study-level points and caveats: Shorter survival was associated with higher TCR diversity in tumors. Top 100 clones took a larger repertoire share in normal lung.

Three rounds of nested PCR, following a modified ARM-PCR protocol, produced the TCRbeta library. TCRdb reprocessed the multiplex PCR reads via MiXCR and lists one record per CDR3 protein. Seen here are tens of thousands of distinct CDR3 sequences, around 71% observed once, and the top ten hold about 18%. This sample's RNA came from whole unsorted tissue. Newly diagnosed lung cancer patients had thoracic surgery in China, August–November 2014, without prior chemotherapy. Of note for this clonotype: Its antigen is unidentified. The junction departs from germline at one end; a sequencing error may be responsible.

Looked up from germline, CDR1 is SQVTM and CDR2 is ANQGSEA. The CDR3 is 13 amino acids. Sample: lung tumor tissue. The rearrangement links TRBV29-1 to TRBJ2-1, with unresolved D. This receptor was taken from a man aged 55 to 70 with non-small cell lung cancer. The CDR3 DNA reads TGCAGCGTTGAAAGGGTAGCCTCCAACGAGCTGTTCTTC. It specifies CSVERVASNELFF.